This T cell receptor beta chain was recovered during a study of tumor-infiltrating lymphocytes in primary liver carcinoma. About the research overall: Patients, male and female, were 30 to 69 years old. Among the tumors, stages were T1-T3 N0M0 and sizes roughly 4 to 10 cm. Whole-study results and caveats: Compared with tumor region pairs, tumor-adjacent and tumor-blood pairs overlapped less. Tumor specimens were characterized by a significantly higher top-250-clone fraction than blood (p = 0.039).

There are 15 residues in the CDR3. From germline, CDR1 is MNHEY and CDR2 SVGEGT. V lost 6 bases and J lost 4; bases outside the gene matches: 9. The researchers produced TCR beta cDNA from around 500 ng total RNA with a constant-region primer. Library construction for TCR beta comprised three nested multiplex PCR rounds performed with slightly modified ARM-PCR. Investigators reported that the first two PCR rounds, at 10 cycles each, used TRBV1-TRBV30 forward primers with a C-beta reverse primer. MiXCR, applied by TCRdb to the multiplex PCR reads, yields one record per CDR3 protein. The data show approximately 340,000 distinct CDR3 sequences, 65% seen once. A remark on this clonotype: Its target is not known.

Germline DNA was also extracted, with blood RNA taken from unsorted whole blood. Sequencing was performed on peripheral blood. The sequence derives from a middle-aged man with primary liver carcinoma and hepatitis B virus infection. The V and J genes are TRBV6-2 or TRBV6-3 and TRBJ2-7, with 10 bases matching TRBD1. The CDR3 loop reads CASSNSGTGVYEQYF. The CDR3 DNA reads TGTGCCAGCAGCAATTCCGGGACAGGGGTGTACGAGCAGTACTTC.